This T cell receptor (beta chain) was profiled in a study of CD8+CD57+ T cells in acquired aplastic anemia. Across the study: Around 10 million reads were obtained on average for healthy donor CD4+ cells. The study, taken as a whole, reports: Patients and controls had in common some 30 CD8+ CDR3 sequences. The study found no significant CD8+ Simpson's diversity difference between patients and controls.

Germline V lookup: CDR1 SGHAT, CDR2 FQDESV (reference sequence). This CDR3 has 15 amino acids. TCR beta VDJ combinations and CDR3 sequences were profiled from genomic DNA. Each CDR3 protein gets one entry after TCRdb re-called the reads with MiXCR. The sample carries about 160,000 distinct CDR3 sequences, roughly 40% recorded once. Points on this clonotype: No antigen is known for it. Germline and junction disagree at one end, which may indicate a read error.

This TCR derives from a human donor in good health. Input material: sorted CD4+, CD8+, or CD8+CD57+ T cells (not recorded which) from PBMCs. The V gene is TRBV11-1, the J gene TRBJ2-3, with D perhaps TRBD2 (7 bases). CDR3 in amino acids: CASTLVEGGADTQYF. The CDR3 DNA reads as TGTGCCAGCACCTTAGTAGAGGGGGGGGCAGATACGCAGTATTTT.